The entry below describes one T cell receptor (beta chain). CDR3 length: 15 amino acids. CDR1 MGHRA and CDR2 YSYEKL come from the germline V gene. V shed 11 bases and J 7 bases; nucleotides not matched to a gene: 17. The record originates from a study of OX40 agonist ivuxolimab in advanced cancers. This table comes from immunoSEQ multiplex PCR, and its TCRdb copy is limited to in-frame clones, with some not included. The table has roughly 100,000 clones, 85% to 95% seen once; the top ten hold over 0.2%. This TCR came from an adult with an advanced solid tumor such as melanoma, head and neck, liver or kidney cancer. V usage is TRBV4-1 and J usage is TRBJ1-5, with 7 bases identical to TRBD1. The input for sequencing was CD4+ or CD8+ T cells sorted from blood, taken in a trial of the OX40 agonist ivuxolimab. The CDR3 DNA reads as TGCGCCGGCTGCATGACGGACAGGTCGGGGCAGCCCCAGCATTTT. Translating gives CAGCMTDRSGQPQHF.